The 17 T cell receptor beta chains below all came from one sample that was sequenced in a study of cytomegalovirus exposure and HLA in healthy donors. The PCR ran on 60 Vbeta and 13 Jbeta primers. Assay used: immunoSEQ multiplex PCR; TCRdb lists only in-frame clones, some missing. The sample lists 200,000 to 250,000 clones, 79% seen once, with around 1.7% in the top ten. Sequences were obtained from PBMCs. The receptors shown here come from a man between 50 and 59 years old in good health and CMV-seronegative.

This clone was observed a few times. V and J are TRBV2 and TRBJ2-7, with a weak D call TRBD2 (6 bases). The CDR3 is 12 residues long. The ends were cut back, 10 bases at V and 1 base at J, with 11 bases in the middle. In germline, CDR1 is SNHLY, CDR2 FYNNEI. The CDR3 nucleotides are TGTGCCACCGGCGGGATTTCCTACGAGCAGTACTTC. It specifies CATGGISYEQYF. Full variable domain (outside the CDR3, taken from reference TRBV2 and TRBJ2-7): EPEVTQTPSHQVTQMGQEVILRCVPISNHLYFYWYRQILGQKVEFLVSFYNNEISEKSEIFDDQFSVERPDGSNFTLKIRSTKLEDSAMYFCATGGISYEQYFGPGTRLTVT.

This clone turned up a few times. V and J are TRBV28 and TRBJ1-4; 7 nucleotides line up with TRBD1. V shed 6 bases, J shed 5 bases, and the junction held 12 bases outside the gene matches. CDR1 is MDHEN and CDR2 is SYDVKM in the germline V gene. CDR3 length: 16 residues. The CDR3 region has the DNA TGTGCCAGCAGCCCCCAATCCGGGACAGACAATGAAAAACTGTTTTTT. Translation: CASSPQSGTDNEKLFF.

The table lists this clone with a few counts. This sequence joins TRBV9 and TRBJ2-3, with 7 bases matching TRBD2. Germline V lookup: CDR1 SGDLS, CDR2 YYNGEE. The J segment lost 1 base and the V segment lost 2 bases, leaving 7 bases of the junction unmatched. This CDR3 is built from 16 residues. The CDR3 sequence: CASSVGLAARTDTQYF. Here the CDR3 DNA reads TGTGCCAGCAGCGTGGGGCTAGCGGCCCGCACAGATACGCAGTATTTT.

This clone was observed a single time. The chain has TRBV6-5 and TRBJ1-5; 8 nucleotides match TRBD1. Germline CDR1 MNHEY, CDR2 SVGAGI. This CDR3 contains 14 residues. V dropped 2 bases and J dropped 9; count of bases not matched to a gene: 6. CDR3 residues: CASSYDRGSRPQHF. CDR3 coding DNA: TGTGCCAGCAGTTACGACAGGGGTTCCCGGCCCCAGCATTTT.

The V and J genes are TRBV28 and TRBJ1-5, with D possibly being TRBD1 (6 bases). Trimming cost V 7 bases and J 5 bases, with 18 bases left between them. This CDR3 spans 15 amino acids. Germline CDR1 and CDR2: MDHEN and SYDVKM. This chain's CDR3 is CASTRGGLRDQPQHF. As DNA, the CDR3 is TGTGCCAGCACGCGGGGGGGGCTAAGGGATCAGCCCCAGCATTTT.

This clone has only one observation. One end of the junction varies from germline; a read error may be responsible. The gene calls are TRBV27 and TRBJ1-1, with D tentatively TRBD1 (6 bases). CDR1 MNHEY and CDR2 SMNVEV come from the germline V gene (reference sequence). This CDR3 region has 14 residues. As DNA, the CDR3 is TGTGCCAGCCGAAACAGGGCCCTGAACACTGGAGCTTTCTTT. Residues: CASRNRALNTGAFF.

The chain employs TRBV28 and TRBJ2-5; the D gene is possibly TRBD1 (6 bases). Germline V lookup: CDR1 MDHEN, CDR2 SYDVKM. V shed 6 bases and J shed 11 bases, with 19 bases lying between them. CDR3 length: 13 amino acids. This chain's CDR3 is CASSLGTPPAQYF. In DNA form, the CDR3 reads TGTGCCAGCAGCCTAGGGACACCGCCTGCTCAGTACTTC.

The chain recombines TRBV7-2 with TRBJ2-7; TRBD2 is a possible D gene (6 bases). Deletions cut 5 bases from V and 2 bases from J, with 16 bases between. The V gene's germline CDR1 is SGHTA and CDR2 FQGNSA. The CDR3 is 15 amino acids. The CDR3 DNA reads TGTGCCAGCAGCCCTGGGGGGACCACTACCTACGAGCAGTACTTC. This sequence encodes CASSPGGTTTYEQYF.

A few counts support this clone. J is TRBJ1-1 and V is TRBV30, with D uncertain. Germline values: CDR1 GTSNPN, CDR2 SVGIG (reference sequence). The CDR3 length is 13 residues. Trimming stripped 2 bases from V and 0 bases from J, with 7 bases between. The CDR3 sequence is CAWSNQVNTEAFF. In DNA, the CDR3 is TGTGCCTGGAGTAATCAGGTGAACACTGAAGCTTTCTTT.

The V gene is TRBV28, the J gene TRBJ1-2; 9 bases agree with TRBD1. This CDR3 spans 15 amino acids. In germline, CDR1 is MDHEN, CDR2 SYDVKM. V was pared by 5 bases and J by 4 bases, with 8 bases of the junction left unmatched. CDR3 sequence reads: CASSRPGTGIYGYTF. CDR3 nucleotide sequence: TGTGCCAGCAGTCGTCCCGGGACAGGGATCTATGGCTACACCTTC.

The rearrangement uses TRBV5-8 and TRBJ2-1, with D perhaps matching TRBD2 (5 bases). The germline V and J ends were trimmed by 1 base and 1 base, with 9 bases remaining between them. The CDR3 runs to 15 residues. Germline lookup yields CDR1 SGHTS and CDR2 YDEGEE. The DNA of the CDR3 is TGTGCCAGCAGCTTGTCAAGCGGTTCCTACAATGAGCAGTTCTTC. Translated: CASSLSSGSYNEQFF.

This clone was found once. The chain's CDR3 is CASSQEQTPGYEQYF. CDR3 bases: TGTGCCAGCAGCCAAGAACAGACACCCGGCTACGAGCAGTACTTC. This chain connects TRBV14 to TRBJ2-7; D ambiguous. Germline CDR1 is SGHDN and CDR2 is FVKESK. V lost 0 bases and J 3 bases, leaving 12 bases between the germline ends. This CDR3 is 15 amino acids long.

This clone was seen more than once but under ten times. V usage is TRBV28 and J usage is TRBJ1-1; D gene unclear. The V and J ends lost 6 bases and 5 bases respectively, with 16 bases between them. Germline lookup yields CDR1 MDHEN and CDR2 SYDVKM. The CDR3 covers 14 residues. CDR3 nucleotides: TGTGCCAGCAGCCCGCTAGGGAGGAGAACTGAAGCTTTCTTT. Protein sequence: CASSPLGRRTEAFF.

This clone has only a few counts. This chain uses TRBV5-6 with TRBJ2-5; possible D gene TRBD2, 5 bases. The end of the DNA aligns better with TRBJ2-7, so the J call may be wrong. Germline values: CDR1 SGHDT, CDR2 YYEEEE. There are 15 residues in the CDR3. In nucleotides, the CDR3 is TGTGCCAGCAGCCTTACAGCGGCCTTGGGTCTCGAGCAGTACTTC. Its translation is CASSLTAALGLEQYF.

This chain joins TRBV30 and TRBJ2-3; no firm D call. The CDR3 spans 14 residues. Per the germline V gene, CDR1 is GTSNPN and CDR2 is SVGIG (reference sequence). V gave up 4 bases and J gave up 5 bases, with 16 bases separating them. Here the CDR3 DNA reads TGTGCCTGGACCGCTAGAAGTTTTGAAGATACGCAGTATTTT. Residues: CAWTARSFEDTQYF.

This clone was observed once. The chain combines TRBV28 with TRBJ1-2; 8 bases agree with TRBD1. In germline, CDR1 is MDHEN, CDR2 SYDVKM. The CDR3 has 15 residues. The junction had 9 bases not matched to a gene; V was cut back by 4 bases and J by 5 bases. CDR3 in DNA: TGTGCCAGCAGTTCCCAGGGGGCGCGGATATATGGCTACACCTTC. It is translated as CASSSQGARIYGYTF.

The V call is TRBV5-1, the J call TRBJ2-1, with 9 bases lining up with TRBD2. Germline CDR1 and CDR2: SGHRS and YFSETQ. V gave up 4 bases and J gave up 8 bases; unmatched junction bases: 7. The CDR3 has 14 amino acids. DNA of the CDR3: TGCGCCAGCAGCGTGACTAGCGGAGGGGATGAGCAGTTCTTC. Translation: CASSVTSGGDEQFF.